This T cell receptor (beta chain) is from a study of blood T cell repertoires in COVID-19. Produced via immunoSEQ multiplex PCR; TCRdb's table is partial and in-frame only. The sample lists almost 250,000 clones, around nine tenths occurring once. V was pared by 3 bases and J by 2 bases, with 11 bases between. The germline CDR1 and CDR2 sequences are ENHRY and SYGVKD. This CDR3 is built from 15 residues. This TCR came from a woman in her twenties or thirties who had recovered from COVID-19. The sequencing sample was made of PBMCs or T cells enriched from blood (not recorded which). The chain uses TRBV10-3 and TRBJ2-4; unclear D gene. CDR3 nucleotides: TGTGCCATCAGTGACGATAGCTCGTCCAAAAACATTCAGTACTTC. Translated: CAISDDSSSKNIQYF.